Presented here are 2 T cell receptor beta chains from one specimen sequenced in a study of shared clonotypes between healthy human individuals. Repertoires were generated with immunoSEQ multiplex PCR, while TCRdb's copy carries only in-frame clones and drops some. The data contain over a million clones, 65% to 75% of them singletons. The sample consisted of memory CD4+ T cells sorted from blood. Subset described: CD45RA-negative fraction. The receptor source for this set is a man younger than 30 in good health.

This rearrangement joins TRBV7-2 to TRBJ2-5; TRBD2 matches 8 bases. The germline V gene has CDR1 SGHTA and CDR2 FQGNSA. With 2 bases clipped from V and 7 bases from J, the junction kept 9 bases outside the gene matches. The CDR3 has 15 residues. CDR3 coding DNA: TGTGCCAGCAGCTTAACGTCGGGGGGGCCGGGGACCCAGTACTTC. Encoded protein: CASSLTSGGPGTQYF.

V and J are TRBV7-9 and TRBJ1-5; tentative D call: TRBD1 (5 bases). Germline V gene data show CDR1 as SEHNR and CDR2 as FQNEAQ (reference sequence). CDR3 length: 16 amino acids. Trimming stripped 5 bases from V and 0 bases from J, with 14 bases between. CDR3 amino acids: CASSLGWGNSNQPQHF. The CDR3 DNA reads as TGTGCCAGCAGCCTTGGATGGGGGAATAGCAATCAGCCCCAGCATTTT.